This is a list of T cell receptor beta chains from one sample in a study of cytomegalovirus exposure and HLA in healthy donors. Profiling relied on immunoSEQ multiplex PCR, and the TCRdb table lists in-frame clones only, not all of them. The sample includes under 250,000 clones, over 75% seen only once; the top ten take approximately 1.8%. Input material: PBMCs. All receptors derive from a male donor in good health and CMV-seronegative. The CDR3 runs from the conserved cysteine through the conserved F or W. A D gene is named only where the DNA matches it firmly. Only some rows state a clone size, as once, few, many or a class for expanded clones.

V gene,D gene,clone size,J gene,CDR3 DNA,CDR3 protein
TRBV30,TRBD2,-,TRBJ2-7,TGTGCCTGGAGCACGCGGCGGGGGGCGGGGGAGCAGTACTTC,CAWSTRRGAGEQYF
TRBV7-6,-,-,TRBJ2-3,TGTGCCAGCAGCTTACTGGCTGGACAGTCCGTCACAGATACGCAGTATTTT,CASSLLAGQSVTDTQYF
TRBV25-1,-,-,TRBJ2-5,TGTGCCAGCACTGCTGCCCACGGCCCGGGGGAGACCCAGTACTTC,CASTAAHGPGETQYF
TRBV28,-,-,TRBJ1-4,TGTGCCAGCAGTTTCGGTCAGGGAATGTACATCAATGAAAAACTGTTTTTT,CASSFGQGMYINEKLFF
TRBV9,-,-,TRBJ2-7,TGTGCCAGCAGCGTAACAGATTTCTCCTACGAGCAGTACTTC,CASSVTDFSYEQYF
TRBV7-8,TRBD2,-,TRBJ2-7,TGTGCCAGCAGCTCGGGGCTAGCGGGAGGGCCCGCCTCCTACGAGCAGTACTTC,CASSSGLAGGPASYEQYF
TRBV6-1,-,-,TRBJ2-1,TGTGCCAGCAGTGAAGTGGCGGCGTACAATGAGCAGTTCTTC,CASSEVAAYNEQFF
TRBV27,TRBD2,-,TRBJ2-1,TGTGCCAGCAGTTTATTTGGGACTAGCTACAATGAGCAGTTCTTC,CASSLFGTSYNEQFF
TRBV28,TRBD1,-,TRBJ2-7,TGTGCCAGCAGCACGACAGGGGTGGGGGAGCAGTACTTC,CASSTTGVGEQYF
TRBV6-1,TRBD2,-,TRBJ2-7,TGTGCCAGCAGTGAGGGACTAGCGGGAGGTTTCGAGCAGTACTTC,CASSEGLAGGFEQYF
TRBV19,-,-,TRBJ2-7,TGTGCCAGTAGTACAGGGACCTACGAGCAGTACTTC,CASSTGTYEQYF
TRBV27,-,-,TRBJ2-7,TGTGCCAGCAGCCCCGACGGGGGAAACTCCTACGAGCAGTACTTC,CASSPDGGNSYEQYF
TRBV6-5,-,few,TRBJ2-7,TGTGCCAGCAGTTATGCTACAGCCTACGAGCAGTACTTC,CASSYATAYEQYF
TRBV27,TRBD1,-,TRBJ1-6,TGTGCCAGCAGTTTAGCGGCCAGGGGGCGATCCTATAATTCACCCCTCCACTTT,CASSLAARGRSYNSPLHF
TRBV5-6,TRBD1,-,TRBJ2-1,TGTGCCAGCAGCGAGGGGGCTCGGAATGAGCAGTTCTTC,CASSEGARNEQFF
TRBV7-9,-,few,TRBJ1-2,TGTGCCAGCAGCTTAGGAACAGTCTATGGCTACACCTTC,CASSLGTVYGYTF
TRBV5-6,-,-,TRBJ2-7,TGTGCCAGCAGCTTGACCGCGGCCTACGAGCAGTACTTC,CASSLTAAYEQYF
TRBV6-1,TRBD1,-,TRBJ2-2,TGTGCCAGCAGTGCGCGAGTAGGGGGCATAAACACCGGGGAGCTGTTTTTT,CASSARVGGINTGELFF
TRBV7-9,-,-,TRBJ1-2,TGTGCCAGCAGCCTCAGGGAATCCTATGGCTACACCTTC,CASSLRESYGYTF
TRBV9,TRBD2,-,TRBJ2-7,TGTGCCAGCAGCGTTAGCGGGGAGAGCGAGCAGTACTTC,CASSVSGESEQYF
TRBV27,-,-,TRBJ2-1,TGTGCCAGCAGTTTCGACAGACCATACAATGAGCAGTTCTTC,CASSFDRPYNEQFF
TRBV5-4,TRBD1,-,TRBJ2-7,TGTGCCGGACAGTACCGGGACAGGTTGTTCCACGAGCAGTACTTC,CAGQYRDRLFHEQYF
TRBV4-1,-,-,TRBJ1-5,TGCGCCAGCAGCCAAGTCCGGGAACGCAATCAGCCCCAGCATTTT,CASSQVRERNQPQHF
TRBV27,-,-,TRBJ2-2,TGTGCCAGCACCTCCGGCACAGGGCGCTCCCCCGGGGAGCTGTTTTTT,CASTSGTGRSPGELFF
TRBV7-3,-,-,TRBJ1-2,TGTGCCAGCAGGAAGGGAGAGGACTATGGCTACACCTTC,CASRKGEDYGYTF
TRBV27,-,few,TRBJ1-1,TGTGCCAGCAGTTGGGCCGGTGGGAACACTGAAGCTTTCTTT,CASSWAGGNTEAFF
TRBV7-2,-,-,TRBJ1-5,TGTGCCAGCAGCCCTCAGGGCAATCAGCCCCAGCATTTT,CASSPQGNQPQHF
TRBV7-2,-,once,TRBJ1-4,TGTGCCAGCAGCTTAGAGCGCCCCAGGGCAACTAATGAAAAACTGTTTTTT,CASSLERPRATNEKLFF
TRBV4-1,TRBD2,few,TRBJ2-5,TGCGCCAGCAGCCAAGATAGGGGACTAGCGGGGATCCAAGAGACCCAGTACTTC,CASSQDRGLAGIQETQYF
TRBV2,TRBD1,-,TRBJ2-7,TGTGCCAGCAGTCTCGGACAGGGTCTCCACGAGCAGTACTTC,CASSLGQGLHEQYF
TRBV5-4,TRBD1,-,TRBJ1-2,TGTGCCAGCAGCTGGGACAGGGGGGACTATGGCTACACCTTC,CASSWDRGDYGYTF
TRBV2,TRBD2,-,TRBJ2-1,TGTGCCAGCACCTATCCCATAGCGGGACTGTTCTTC,CASTYPIAGLFF
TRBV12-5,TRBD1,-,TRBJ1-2,TGTGCTAGTGCCCTGGGACAGGGGCGCTATGGCTACACCTTC,CASALGQGRYGYTF
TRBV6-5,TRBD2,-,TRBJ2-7,TGTGCCAGCAGAACTGGACTAGCTCATTACGAGCAGTACTTC,CASRTGLAHYEQYF
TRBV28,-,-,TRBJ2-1,TGTGCCAGCAGTCGATTCGAGGTAGATGAGCAGTTCTTC,CASSRFEVDEQFF
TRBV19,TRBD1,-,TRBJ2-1,TGTGCCAGTACCGAATATCAGGGGGCCGCAGGGGATGAGCAGTTCTTC,CASTEYQGAAGDEQFF
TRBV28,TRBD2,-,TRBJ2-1,TGTGCCAGCAGTTTACCGGGAGGGAACTACAATGAGCAGTTCTTC,CASSLPGGNYNEQFF
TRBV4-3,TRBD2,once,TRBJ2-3,TGCGCCAGCAGCCGAGGTCTGGGCGGCGGGGGGGACTATACGCAGTATTTT,CASSRGLGGGGDYTQYF
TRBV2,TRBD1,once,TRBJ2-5,TGTGCCTCCCGATCAGGGACAGCCCATCTCCCTCCGTACTTC,CASRSGTAHLPPYF
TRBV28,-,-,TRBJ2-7,TGTGCCAGCAGTTGGGGCGGATCCTACGAGCAGTACTTC,CASSWGGSYEQYF
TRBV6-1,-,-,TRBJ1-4,TGTGCCAGCAGCGACGGGGACTTTTGGGAAAAACTGTTTTTT,CASSDGDFWEKLFF
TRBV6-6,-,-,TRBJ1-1,TGTGCCAGCAGCGCTTCGTCGGCAGGGCTGAACACTGAAGCTTTCTTT,CASSASSAGLNTEAFF
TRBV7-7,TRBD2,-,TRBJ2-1,TGTGCTAGCAGCTTAGGGGTGACTAGCGGGAGCGATGAGCAGTTCTTC,CASSLGVTSGSDEQFF
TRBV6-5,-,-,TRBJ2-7,TGTGCCAGCAGTTACCTCCGAAGCGAGCGCTACGAGCAGTACTTC,CASSYLRSERYEQYF
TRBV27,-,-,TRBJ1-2,TGTGCCAGCAGTTCAGGGGCCCTCTATGGCTACACCTTC,CASSSGALYGYTF
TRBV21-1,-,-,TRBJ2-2,TGTGCCAGCAGCACCCTTGAGGGGGGGGGATGGACCGGGGAGCTGTTTTTT,CASSTLEGGGWTGELFF
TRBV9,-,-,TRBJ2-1,TGTGCCAGCAGCGTAGCGGGACTTCAGTATACTGAGCAGTTCTTC,CASSVAGLQYTEQFF
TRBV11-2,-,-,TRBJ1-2,TGTGCCAGCAGCGATAGGGCCCCGGGGGTGGCCTATGGCTACACCTTC,CASSDRAPGVAYGYTF
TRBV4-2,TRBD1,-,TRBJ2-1,TGTGCCAGCAGCCCACAGGGGGATGTCTACAATGAGCAGTTCTTC,CASSPQGDVYNEQFF
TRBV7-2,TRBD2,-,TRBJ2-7,TGTGCCAGCATCAGCGGGGGGGCCAGCGAGCAGTACTTC,CASISGGASEQYF
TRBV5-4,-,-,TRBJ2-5,TGTGCCAGCAGCCCCGCGGATTGGGAGACCCAGTACTTC,CASSPADWETQYF
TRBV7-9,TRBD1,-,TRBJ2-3,TGTGCCAGCAGGGTGCAGGGGGCGTCAGATACGCAGTATTTT,CASRVQGASDTQYF
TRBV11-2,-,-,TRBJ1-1,TGTGCCAGCAGCCACCCAGTGGGCTCTGAAGCTTTCTTT,CASSHPVGSEAFF
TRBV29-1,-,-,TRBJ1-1,TGCAGCGTCCAGTTCACTGAAGCTTTCTTT,CSVQFTEAFF
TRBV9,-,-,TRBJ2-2,TGTGCCAGCACCTCCCCCCGGGAACACGAAACCGGGGAGCTGTTTTTT,CASTSPREHETGELFF
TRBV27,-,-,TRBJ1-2,TGTGCCAGCAGGGGCAGCTTACCCATGGGCTACACCTTC,CASRGSLPMGYTF
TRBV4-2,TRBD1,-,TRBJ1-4,TGTGCCAGCAGCCAAGAAAGGAGGGGGACAGGGGGGATTCGGGAAAAACTGTTTTTT,CASSQERRGTGGIREKLFF